The clone carrying this T cell receptor beta chain was seen once. Stated treatment: around 19 received Ad26.COV2.S at low or high dose, single or two shots; five or six received placebo; per-sample allocation not given. At day 63 after the first vaccine or placebo injection, samples were drawn. Here immunoSEQ multiplex PCR was the method, and the copy in TCRdb shows in-frame clones only, minus some. This sample yields about 400,000 clones, of which 70% to 90% are seen a single time; 3% to 3.5% belongs to the top ten. The data belong to a study of Ad26.COV2.S vaccination and SARS-CoV-2 variants. The germline CDR1 and CDR2 sequences are MNHNY and SVGAGI (reference sequence). V was pared by 10 bases and J by 6 bases, with 7 bases between. The CDR3 has 10 residues.

This clonotype was sampled from a person aged 18 to 59 who received the Ad26.COV2.S COVID-19 vaccine or a placebo. The V call is TRBV6-6, the J call TRBJ1-5; D unclear. Sample: peripheral blood, taken in a trial of Ad26.COV2.S vaccine versus placebo. CDR3 sequence: CATGSQPQHF. Here the CDR3 DNA reads TGTGCCACCGGGTCTCAGCCCCAGCATTTT.